This T cell receptor (beta chain) was recovered during a study of T-cell memory formation after mild COVID-19. CDR3 length: 13 residues. CDR1 and CDR2 (germline): SQVTM, ANQGSEA. Trimming left V 5 bases short and J 4 bases short, with 14 bases between. TCRdb itself ran the 5' RACE reads through MiXCR, one entry per CDR3 protein. Counted here are about 210,000 distinct CDR3 sequences, about 10% occurring once; the ten biggest clones make up just over 3%. This clonotype was obtained from a man between 18 and 35 years old who had mild COVID-19 (a few samples of this study predate the infection). Cell type and time point are not known. The sample consisted of PBMCs or a T cell subset sorted from them (not recorded which). The chain employs TRBV29-1 and TRBJ1-1; tentatively, D is TRBD1 (5 bases). The CDR3 sequence: CSVCVGTATEAFF. CDR3 sequence (DNA): TGCAGCGTTTGTGTTGGGACGGCCACTGAAGCTTTCTTT.